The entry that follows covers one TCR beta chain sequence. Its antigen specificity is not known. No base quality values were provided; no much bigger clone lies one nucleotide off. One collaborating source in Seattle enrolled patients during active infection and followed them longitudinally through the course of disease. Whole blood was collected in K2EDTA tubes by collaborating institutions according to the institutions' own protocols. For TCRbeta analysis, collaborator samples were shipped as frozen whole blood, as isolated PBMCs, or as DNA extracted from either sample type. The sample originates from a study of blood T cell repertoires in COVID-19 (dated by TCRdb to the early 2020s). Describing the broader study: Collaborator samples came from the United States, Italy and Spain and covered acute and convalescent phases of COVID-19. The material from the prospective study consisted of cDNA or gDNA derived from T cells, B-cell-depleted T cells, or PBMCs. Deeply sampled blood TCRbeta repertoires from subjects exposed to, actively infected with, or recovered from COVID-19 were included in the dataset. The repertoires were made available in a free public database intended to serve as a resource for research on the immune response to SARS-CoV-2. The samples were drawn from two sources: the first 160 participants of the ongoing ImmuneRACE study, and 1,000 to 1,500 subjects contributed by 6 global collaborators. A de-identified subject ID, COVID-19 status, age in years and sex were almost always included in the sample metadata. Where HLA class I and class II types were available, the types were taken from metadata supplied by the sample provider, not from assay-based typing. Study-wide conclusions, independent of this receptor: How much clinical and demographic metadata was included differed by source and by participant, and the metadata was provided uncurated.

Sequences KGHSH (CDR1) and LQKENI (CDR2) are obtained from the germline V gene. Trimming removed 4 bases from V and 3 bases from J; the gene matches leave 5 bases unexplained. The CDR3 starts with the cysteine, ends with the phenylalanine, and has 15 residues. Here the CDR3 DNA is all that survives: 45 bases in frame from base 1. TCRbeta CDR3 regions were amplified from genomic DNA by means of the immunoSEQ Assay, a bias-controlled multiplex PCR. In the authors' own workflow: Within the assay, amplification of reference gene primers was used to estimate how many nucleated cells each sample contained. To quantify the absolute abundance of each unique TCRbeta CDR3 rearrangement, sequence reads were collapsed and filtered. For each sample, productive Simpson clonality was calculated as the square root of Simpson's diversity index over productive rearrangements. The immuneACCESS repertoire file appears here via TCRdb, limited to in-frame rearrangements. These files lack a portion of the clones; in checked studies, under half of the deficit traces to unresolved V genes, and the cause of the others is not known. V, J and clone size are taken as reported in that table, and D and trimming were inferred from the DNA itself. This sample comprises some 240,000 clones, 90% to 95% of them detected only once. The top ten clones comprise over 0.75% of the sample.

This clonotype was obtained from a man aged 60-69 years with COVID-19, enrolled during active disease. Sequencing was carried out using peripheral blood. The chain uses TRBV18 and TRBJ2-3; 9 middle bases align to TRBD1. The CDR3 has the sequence CASSLGQGRTDTQYF. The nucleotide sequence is TGTGCCAGCTCACTCGGACAGGGGCGGACAGATACGCAGTATTTT.